Shown below are 10 T cell receptor beta chains from a single sample sequenced in a study of cytomegalovirus exposure and HLA in healthy donors. PCR used 60 Vbeta primers and 13 Jbeta primers. Sequencing used immunoSEQ multiplex PCR; TCRdb keeps in-frame clones, though not all of them. The sample includes approximately 150,000 clones, approximately 80% of them seen just once. Sequenced: PBMCs. Receptors were obtained from a man aged 25-40 years in good health and CMV-seropositive.

The rearrangement links TRBV9 to TRBJ2-1; the match to TRBD1 covers 12 bases. Trimming took 3 bases from V and 1 from J; bases not matched to a gene: 11. The V gene's germline CDR1 is SGDLS and CDR2 YYNGEE. The CDR3 consists of 19 residues. The CDR3 sequence: CASSGSGTGGAESYNEQFF. The CDR3 nucleotides read TGTGCCAGCAGCGGCTCCGGGACAGGGGGCGCGGAGTCCTACAATGAGCAGTTCTTC.

J is TRBJ2-2 and V is TRBV5-1; no clear D. CDR3 size: 13 residues. Germline CDR1 reads SGHRS; CDR2 reads YFSETQ. V was clipped by 1 base and J by 2 bases, with 3 bases between them. The CDR3 loop is CASSLYNTGELFF. The CDR3 nucleotides read TGCGCCAGCAGCTTGTATAACACCGGGGAGCTGTTTTTT.

V usage is TRBV18 and J usage is TRBJ2-1, with a weak D call TRBD2 (6 bases). This CDR3 spans 17 amino acids. V lost 3 bases to trimming and J lost 5 bases, with 20 bases between them. Germline loops: CDR1 KGHSH, CDR2 LQKENI. CDR3 loop: CASSPAGPTEADNEQFF. CDR3 DNA: TGTGCCAGCTCACCCGCGGGACCAACCGAAGCGGACAATGAGCAGTTCTTC.

The chain has TRBV30 and TRBJ2-6, with D tentatively TRBD1 (6 bases). The CDR3 has 15 amino acids. In germline, CDR1 is GTSNPN, CDR2 SVGIG (reference sequence). V lost 5 bases and J 0 bases, leaving 11 bases between the germline ends. The CDR3 DNA follows: TGTGCCTGGGGGGGCCACCTCTCTGGGGCCAACGTCCTGACTTTC. It is translated as CAWGGHLSGANVLTF. Together with reference TRBV30 and TRBJ2-6, the CDR3 gives the full variable domain: SQTIHQWPATLVQPVGSPLSLECTVEGTSNPNLYWYRQAAGRGLQLLFYSVGIGQISSEVPQNLSASRPQDRQFILSSKKLLLSDSGFYLCAWGGHLSGANVLTFGAGSRLTVL.

The rearrangement joins TRBV30 to TRBJ2-3; 8 nucleotides align to TRBD2. The junction had 10 bases not matched to a gene; V was cut back by 7 bases and J by 1 base. CDR3 size: 15 residues. Germline V CDR1 and CDR2: GTSNPN, SVGIG (reference sequence). The CDR3 coding sequence is TGTGCCTCTTGTAACGGGAGGGCCGGCACAGATACGCAGTATTTT. Protein product: CASCNGRAGTDTQYF.

V usage is TRBV7-9 and J usage is TRBJ2-3; 15 bases fit TRBD2. V trimming: 5 bases; J trimming: 3 bases; junction bases outside the gene matches: 6. The CDR3 runs to 17 residues. Germline CDR1 SEHNR, CDR2 FQNEAQ (reference sequence). CDR3 bases: TGTGCCAGCAGCCGGACTAGCGGGGGGGCCAGGACAGATACGCAGTATTTT. Translation gives CASSRTSGGARTDTQYF.

V is TRBV28 and J is TRBJ1-5; no firm D call. The CDR3 loop spans 17 amino acids. Germline values: CDR1 MDHEN, CDR2 SYDVKM. V lost 4 bases to trimming and J lost 0 bases, with 16 bases between them. In DNA form, the CDR3 reads TGTGCCAGCAGTTGGATCGAAGAGAACTATAGCAATCAGCCCCAGCATTTT. This codes for CASSWIEENYSNQPQHF. Looking up the rest from reference TRBV28 and TRBJ1-5 gives the full variable domain: DVKVTQSSRYLVKRTGEKVFLECVQDMDHENMFWYRQDPGLGLRLIYFSYDVKMKEKGDIPEGYSVSREKKERFSLILESASTNQTSMYLCASSWIEENYSNQPQHFGDGTRLSIL.

This clone is termed medium-sized. The chain joins TRBV27 to TRBJ2-7, with unresolved D. Trimming pared 3 bases from V and 5 bases from J, leaving 14 bases between. CDR3 length: 14 amino acids. CDR1 is MNHEY, CDR2 SMNVEV, per germline (reference sequence). The CDR3 loop is CASSFLSSLDEQYF. As DNA, the CDR3 is TGTGCCAGCAGTTTTCTCTCCTCGTTAGACGAGCAGTACTTC.

V gene TRBV5-6 combines with J gene TRBJ2-2; D is undetermined. There are 15 residues in the CDR3. Germline assignment: CDR1 SGHDT and CDR2 YYEEEE. Trimming stripped 1 base from V and 0 bases from J, with 7 bases between. In DNA, the CDR3 is TGTGCCAGCAGCTTGCCCATTCCGAACACCGGGGAGCTGTTTTTT. Its protein is CASSLPIPNTGELFF. Variable domain in full (rest from reference TRBV5-6 and TRBJ2-2): DAGVTQSPTHLIKTRGQQVTLRCSPKSGHDTVSWYQQALGQGPQFIFQYYEEEERQRGNFPDRFSGHQFPNYSSELNVNALLLGDSALYLCASSLPIPNTGELFFGEGSRLTVL.

Of note for this clone: Relative to the germline gene, one junction end is altered; a read error may explain this. The rearrangement uses TRBV28 and TRBJ2-6; D is perhaps TRBD1 (6 bases). Germline values: CDR1 MDHEN, CDR2 SYDVKM. The CDR3 loop spans 15 amino acids. This chain's CDR3 is CATNTGHVGANGLTF. For the CDR3, the DNA is TGTGCCACCAATACAGGGCATGTAGGGGCCAACGGCCTGACTTTC. The whole variable domain, remainder taken from reference TRBV28 and TRBJ2-6, is DVKVTQSSRYLVKRTGEKVFLECVQDMDHENMFWYRQDPGLGLRLIYFSYDVKMKEKGDIPEGYSVSREKKERFSLILESASTNQTSMYLCATNTGHVGANGLTFGAGSRLTVL.